This T cell receptor beta chain emerged from a study of PD-1 blockade in classical Hodgkin lymphoma. V was pared by 1 base and J by 2 bases, with 11 bases between. Germline V gene lookup returns CDR1 MGHRA and CDR2 YSYEKL. The CDR3 is 15 residues long. Specified time point: cycle 4 day 1 (C4D1), after less than 7 weeks of nivolumab. Relapse was seen in all patients after autologous stem cell transplantation, and brentuximab vedotin exposure was variable. Negative magnetic selection isolated CD4+ T cells from thawed PBMCs. Using immunoSEQ multiplex PCR, the repertoire was profiled, and TCRdb retains in-frame clones only, with some absent. This sample has 10,000 to 15,000 clones, with 70% to 85% found just once. Study-level points and caveats: CD8+ TCR diversity did not rise significantly by C4D1, unlike CD4+. Prior to therapy, complete responders displayed diversity much like that of newly diagnosed patients.

A note on this clone: The antigen is unknown.

The V gene is TRBV4-1, the J gene TRBJ2-5; D might be TRBD1 (5 bases). The specimen was CD4+ T cells from blood, collected before the fourth cycle of nivolumab. The clonotype was recovered from a human donor with classical Hodgkin lymphoma. In nucleotides, the CDR3 is TGCGCCAGCAGCCAAGTTGGGGCCCGACAAGAGACCCAGTACTTC. Residues: CASSQVGARQETQYF.